This T cell receptor beta chain is from a study of siplizumab effects on memory and regulatory T cells. Details on this clone: The antigen is unknown.

Study results and caveats: Memory cells seemed less diverse than naive T cells, which seemed major alloresponse contributors. Fewer alloreactive sequences mapped to unstimulated CD4+ memory cells under siplizumab.

Assays covered around 10^5 TCR templates per sample. Sequencing was performed with immunoSEQ multiplex PCR; in TCRdb, only in-frame clones are kept and a portion is missing. The data show some 97,000 clones, around 90% seen once. This clonotype was obtained from a human donor in good health. The sample was CD4+ T cells sorted from blood.

CDR3 protein: CASTEGAGWGTQYF. For the CDR3, the DNA is TGTGCCAGCACCGAGGGGGCGGGTTGGGGGACCCAGTACTTC. The chain joins TRBV2 to TRBJ2-5; TRBD1 matches at 7 bases. The CDR3 spans 14 residues. V dropped 7 bases and J dropped 7; count of bases not matched to a gene: 12. Germline values: CDR1 SNHLY, CDR2 FYNNEI.